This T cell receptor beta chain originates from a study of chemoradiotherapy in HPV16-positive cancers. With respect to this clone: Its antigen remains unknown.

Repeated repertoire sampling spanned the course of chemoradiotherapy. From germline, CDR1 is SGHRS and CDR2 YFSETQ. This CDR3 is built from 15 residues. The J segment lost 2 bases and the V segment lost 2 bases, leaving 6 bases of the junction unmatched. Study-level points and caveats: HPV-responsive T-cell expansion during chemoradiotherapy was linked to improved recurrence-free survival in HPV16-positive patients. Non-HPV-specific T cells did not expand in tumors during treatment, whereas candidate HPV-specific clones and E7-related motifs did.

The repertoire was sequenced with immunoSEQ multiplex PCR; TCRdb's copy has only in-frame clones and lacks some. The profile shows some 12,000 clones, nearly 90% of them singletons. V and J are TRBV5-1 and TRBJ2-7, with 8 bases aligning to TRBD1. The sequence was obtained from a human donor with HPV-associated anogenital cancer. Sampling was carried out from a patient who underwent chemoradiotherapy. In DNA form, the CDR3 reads TGCGCCAGCAGCTTTGGACAGGGCCGAACCTACGAGCAGTACTTC. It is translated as CASSFGQGRTYEQYF.